This TCR beta chain comes out of a study of T-cell memory formation after mild COVID-19. This clonotype was recorded at least ten times. Germline V gives CDR1 MNHEY, CDR2 SMNVEV (reference sequence). With 6 bases removed from V and 0 bases from J, the gap between germline ends came to 9 bases. The CDR3 has 13 amino acids. TCRdb processed the 5' RACE reads anew with MiXCR; each CDR3 protein has one entry. The table includes a few hundred thousand distinct CDR3 sequences, about 22% detected once. The sequencing input was PBMCs or a T cell subset sorted from them (not recorded which). This TCR came from an adult woman who had mild COVID-19 (a few samples of this study predate the infection). Cell type and time point are not known. The V gene is TRBV27, the J gene TRBJ2-7; unclear D gene. The CDR3 reads CASSQTRSYEQYF. The CDR3 DNA is TGTGCCAGCAGCCAGACCCGCTCCTACGAGCAGTACTTC.